This T cell receptor beta chain comes out of a study of blood T cell repertoires in COVID-19. About the study: Acute and convalescent COVID-19 specimens originated in the United States, Italy and Spain. The cDNA or gDNA used as material had been derived from T cells, B-cell-depleted T cells, or PBMCs.

Original methodology: The authors estimated nucleated cell counts from reference gene primer amplification. Repertoires were generated with immunoSEQ multiplex PCR, while TCRdb's copy carries only in-frame clones and drops some. Clone size and V and J calls were adopted from that table, with D and trimming inferred from the DNA. Of approximately 100,000 clones listed, 80% to 90% are singletons. Sequenced: peripheral blood. The sequence came from a human donor with acute or convalescent COVID-19. The donor label of this sample is uncertain.

DNA of the CDR3: TGTGCCACCAGTGGGGTCAGGGCGGATGGCTACACCTTC. It yields the protein CATSGVRADGYTF. The J gene is TRBJ1-2, the V gene TRBV24-1, with D possibly TRBD1 on 5 matching bases. The length of the CDR3 is 13 residues. The germline CDR1 and CDR2 sequences are KGHDR and SFDVKD. Trimming took off 5 bases at V and 6 bases at J, with 12 bases between the two ends.